Presented here are 29 T cell receptor beta chains from one specimen sequenced in a study of identical twins (dated by TCRdb to about 2016). Preparation of the library involved 5' RACE. The reads were generated on an Illumina HiSeq 2000. TCRdb itself trimmed the public reads at Q25 with fastp, ran MiXCR and retained productive beta chains. Entries are consolidated by CDR3 protein sequence, retaining the most common genes and DNA. The sample table lists some 760,000 distinct CDR3 sequences, 15% to 20% of them with a count of one. The ten largest clones represent 13% of the sample. These same data were also listed under a study on T cells expressing NK-cell markers.

The sample taken for sequencing was PBMCs. These receptors all stem from a woman under 30 in good health.

There are a few counts of this clonotype. This chain uses TRBV25-1 with TRBJ2-3; 11 nucleotides align to TRBD2. The CDR3 spans 16 residues. V shed 1 base, J shed 3 bases, and the junction held 3 bases outside the gene matches. CDR1 MGHDK and CDR2 SYGVNS come from the germline V gene. As DNA, the CDR3 is TGTGCCAGCAGTGAATTTAGCGGGGGGGGAACAGATACGCAGTATTTT. It translates to CASSEFSGGGTDTQYF.

This clonotype was seen many times. This chain joins TRBV24-1 and TRBJ2-2; D is ambiguous. This CDR3 comprises 14 residues. The germline V and J ends were trimmed by 3 bases and 8 bases, with 12 bases remaining between them. Germline V gives CDR1 KGHDR, CDR2 SFDVKD. Here the CDR3 DNA reads TGTGCCACCAGTGATCGAAACATCCCGGGGGAGCTGTTTTTT. It is translated as CATSDRNIPGELFF.

In this sample, this clonotype turned up a few times. The chain links TRBV5-6 to TRBJ2-7; 7 nucleotides align to TRBD1. Per the germline V gene, CDR1 is SGHDT and CDR2 is YYEEEE. This CDR3 is 13 amino acids long. V lost 2 bases and J lost 3; bases outside the gene matches: 2. The CDR3 reads CASSFQGDYEQYF. CDR3 DNA: TGTGCCAGCAGCTTTCAGGGGGACTACGAGCAGTACTTC.

The chain joins TRBV4-3 to TRBJ2-7; no clear D gene. The V end was cut by 0 bases, the J end by 2 bases, with 11 bases between. The CDR3 extends over 15 amino acids. Germline CDR1 is LGHNA and CDR2 is YSLEER. The CDR3 region is CASSQDSHPAYEQYF. In nucleotides, the CDR3 is TGCGCCAGCAGCCAAGATTCACACCCAGCCTACGAGCAGTACTTC.

The chain is built from TRBV7-8 and TRBJ2-1, with TRBD2 matching 10 bases. The V and J ends lost 3 bases and 9 bases, in that order; junction bases with no gene match: 17. The CDR3 length is 18 residues. Germline V gives CDR1 SGHVS, CDR2 FQNEAQ. Written as DNA, the CDR3 is TGTGCCAGCAGCTTTCCCGGGTGGGGGACTAGCGCGTCCGCTGAGCAGTTCTTC. Amino acids: CASSFPGWGTSASAEQFF.

This clonotype was seen at least ten times. The chain recombines TRBV12-3 or TRBV12-4 with TRBJ1-2; the D is unclear. CDR3 length equals 15 residues. V was shortened by 5 bases and J by 1 base, with 14 bases between the two germline ends. This CDR3 is CASSIRALLNYGYTF. The CDR3 DNA follows: TGTGCCAGCAGTATCCGGGCCCTACTTAACTATGGCTACACCTTC.

The genes are TRBV13 and TRBJ2-1, with 7 bases lining up with TRBD1. This CDR3 is 15 amino acids long. Germline CDR1 PRHDT, CDR2 FYEKMQ (reference sequence). The J segment lost 4 bases and the V segment lost 5 bases, leaving 8 bases of the junction unmatched. This CDR3 reads CASSQHRDSYNEQFF. In DNA form, the CDR3 reads TGTGCCAGCAGCCAGCACCGGGACAGTTACAATGAGCAGTTCTTC.

This clonotype was recorded many times. The chain recombines TRBV6-2 or TRBV6-3 with TRBJ2-1; unclear D gene. Trimming took off 6 bases at V and 5 bases at J, with 5 bases between the two ends. The CDR3 sequence is 11 residues long. Germline assignment: CDR1 MNHEY and CDR2 SVGEGT. The CDR3 DNA reads TGTGCCAGCAGACTCAACAATGAGCAGTTCTTC. The encoded protein is CASRLNNEQFF.

This chain links TRBV20-1 with TRBJ2-7; D is undetermined. The CDR3 extends over 12 amino acids. Germline CDR1 reads DFQATT; CDR2 reads SNEGSKA (reference sequence). Trimming took off 3 bases at V and 2 bases at J, with 8 bases between the two ends. CDR3 sequence: CSASHGTYEQYF. In DNA form, the CDR3 reads TGCAGTGCTAGTCATGGGACCTACGAGCAGTACTTC.

This clonotype appeared many times. The genes are TRBV15 and TRBJ2-1; possible D gene TRBD2, 6 bases. The CDR3 extends over 18 amino acids. Trimming took off 0 bases at V and 0 bases at J, with 15 bases between the two ends. Germline V gene sequence: CDR1 LNHNV, CDR2 YYDKDF (reference sequence). CDR3 sequence: CATSRELADLSSYNEQFF. The DNA for the CDR3 is TGTGCCACCAGCAGAGAACTAGCAGATTTGAGCTCCTACAATGAGCAGTTCTTC. Full variable domain (remainder filled in from reference TRBV15 and TRBJ2-1): DAMVIQNPRYQVTQFGKPVTLSCSQTLNHNVMYWYQQKSSQAPKLLFHYYDKDFNNEADTPDNFQSRRPNTSFCFLDIRSPGLGDTAMYLCATSRELADLSSYNEQFFGPGTRLTVL.

V is TRBV7-9 and J is TRBJ2-1; TRBD2 matches at 9 bases. Germline V lookup: CDR1 SEHNR, CDR2 FQNEAQ (reference sequence). The CDR3 is 15 amino acids. Germline trimming cut 5 bases from V and 4 bases from J; bases unmatched to any gene: 6. Here the CDR3 DNA reads TGTGCCAGCAGCCCTAGCGGGACCCCATACAATGAGCAGTTCTTC. Translation: CASSPSGTPYNEQFF.

This clonotype has a handful of counts. The V and J genes are TRBV20-1 and TRBJ1-6; TRBD1 matches 9 bases. Germline CDR1 and CDR2: DFQATT and SNEGSKA (reference sequence). V gave up 0 bases and J gave up 8 bases; unmatched junction bases: 8. The CDR3 extends over 16 amino acids. The CDR3 region is CSARDPGTGWDSPLHF. In DNA form, the CDR3 reads TGCAGTGCTAGAGATCCTGGGACAGGGTGGGATTCACCCCTCCACTTT.

Only a few counts were recorded for this clonotype. The chain recombines TRBV20-1 with TRBJ2-6, with D possibly matching TRBD2 (5 bases). Germline V gives CDR1 DFQATT, CDR2 SNEGSKA (reference sequence). The CDR3 consists of 15 residues. With 2 bases removed from V and 1 base from J, the gap between germline ends came to 9 bases. The CDR3 region is CSARRTGSGANVLTF. The CDR3 region has the DNA TGCAGTGCTAGAAGAACGGGGTCTGGGGCCAACGTCCTGACTTTC.

This clonotype was observed a few times. The gene calls are TRBV6-1 and TRBJ2-1, with 10 bases identical to TRBD2. Germline CDR1 is MNHNS and CDR2 is SASEGT. The CDR3 totals 15 residues. Trimming removed 7 bases from V and 9 bases from J; junction bases left unmatched: 12. The CDR3 region is CASTPGLAEGGEQFF. Written as DNA, the CDR3 is TGTGCCAGCACCCCCGGACTAGCGGAGGGGGGTGAGCAGTTCTTC.

In DNA form, the CDR3 reads TGCAGTCTTTCCCGGGGGATTACCTACGAGCAGTACTTC. It codes for CSLSRGITYEQYF. This chain links TRBV20-1 with TRBJ2-7, with D maybe TRBD2 (6 bases). Germline V lookup: CDR1 DFQATT, CDR2 SNEGSKA (reference sequence). Trimming took 8 bases from V and 2 from J, leaving 16 bases between them. The CDR3 spans 13 residues.

This chain links TRBV20-1 with TRBJ2-3; TRBD2 matches 12 bases. There are 17 residues in the CDR3. The germline gives CDR1 DFQATT, CDR2 SNEGSKA (reference sequence). Trimming took 3 bases from V and 0 from J; bases not matched to a gene: 7. This CDR3 reads CSARDKGLAGSTDTQYF. In nucleotides, the CDR3 is TGCAGTGCTAGGGATAAGGGACTAGCGGGCAGCACAGATACGCAGTATTTT.

This clonotype showed up many times. The chain has TRBV12-3 or TRBV12-4 and TRBJ2-3, with D possibly matching TRBD1 (5 bases). The CDR3 contains 14 residues. With 1 base removed from V and 3 bases from J, the gap between germline ends came to 8 bases. The CDR3 protein is CASSLGRVTDTQYF. The CDR3 region has the DNA TGTGCCAGCAGTTTAGGCAGGGTAACAGATACGCAGTATTTT.

The chain links TRBV29-1 to TRBJ1-1; 7 bases fit TRBD1. This CDR3 contains 14 residues. Trimming removed 3 bases from V and 5 bases from J; junction bases left unmatched: 9. Germline values: CDR1 SQVTM, CDR2 ANQGSEA. The CDR3 bases are TGCAGCGTTGATGGGGGGACAGTCGGAACTGAAGCTTTCTTT. Its protein product is CSVDGGTVGTEAFF.

This clonotype was observed a handful of times. The CDR3 is CASSFMVSSYEQYF. The CDR3 nucleotides are TGCGCCAGCAGCTTTATGGTAAGCTCCTACGAGCAGTACTTC. This chain links TRBV5-1 with TRBJ2-7; D is undetermined. CDR1 SGHRS and CDR2 YFSETQ come from the germline V gene. CDR3 length: 14 residues. The V gene lost 2 bases and the J gene lost 0 bases, with 9 bases spanning the gap.

The chain carries TRBV7-2 and TRBJ2-3, with D unresolved. CDR3 length equals 13 residues. Germline values: CDR1 SGHTA, CDR2 FQGNSA. V gave up 5 bases and J gave up 1 base, with 7 bases separating them. CDR3 region: CASSPWGTDTQYF. The CDR3 DNA is TGTGCCAGCAGCCCCTGGGGCACAGATACGCAGTATTTT.

This chain uses TRBV20-1 with TRBJ2-2; D remains ambiguous. CDR1 is DFQATT and CDR2 is SNEGSKA in the germline V gene (reference sequence). The CDR3 length is 15 residues. V shed 5 bases and J shed 8 bases, with 21 bases lying between them. The CDR3, as DNA: TGCAGTGCTCCCCTGGCGACCTATCAAGGGGGGGAGCTGTTTTTT. Translation: CSAPLATYQGGELFF.

The CDR3 protein is CSVGTSSRGYNEQFF. DNA for the CDR3: TGCAGCGTCGGTACTTCTAGCAGGGGCTACAATGAGCAGTTCTTC. This chain uses TRBV29-1 with TRBJ2-1, with TRBD1 as a possible D gene (6 bases). Trimming removed 6 bases from V and 3 bases from J, with 18 bases in between. Looked up from germline, CDR1 is SQVTM and CDR2 is ANQGSEA. The CDR3 consists of 15 residues.

This chain joins TRBV3-1 and TRBJ2-3; D is possibly TRBD2 (7 bases). V was cut by 0 bases and J by 5 bases, with 18 bases left in between. The CDR3 length is 17 residues. The germline V gene has CDR1 LGHDT and CDR2 YNNKEL (reference sequence). CDR3 in DNA: TGTGCCAGCAGCCAAGATCGGCAAGCGGGGACACAAGATACGCAGTATTTT. Translating it yields CASSQDRQAGTQDTQYF.

This chain links TRBV10-3 with TRBJ2-7, with 16 nucleotides matching TRBD2. Germline V CDR1 and CDR2: ENHRY, SYGVKD. The ends lost 5 bases at V and 6 bases at J; junction bases unmatched: 13. CDR3 size: 18 residues. The DNA for the CDR3 is TGTGCCATCAGTAAAGGGGGGACTAGCGGGAGGGCCCGGGGCGAGCAGTACTTC. Amino acids: CAISKGGTSGRARGEQYF.

The chain combines TRBV5-1 with TRBJ2-1; 7 nucleotides match TRBD1. This CDR3 spans 15 amino acids. Trimming took 5 bases from V and 4 from J; bases not matched to a gene: 9. Germline CDR1 reads SGHRS; CDR2 reads YFSETQ. CDR3 nucleotide sequence: TGCGCCAGCAGGTTCCAGGGACAGCATTACAATGAGCAGTTCTTC. Its protein product is CASRFQGQHYNEQFF.

This clonotype was counted only a few times. The chain is built from TRBV6-6 and TRBJ2-1, with D possibly being TRBD2 (6 bases). The germline gives CDR1 MNHNY, CDR2 SVGAGI (reference sequence). V was cut by 1 base and J by 8 bases, with 9 bases left in between. The CDR3 has 13 residues. In nucleotides, the CDR3 is TGTGCCAGCAGTTACTTTAGCGGCTATGAGCAGTTCTTC. Translation: CASSYFSGYEQFF.

This clonotype was recorded at least ten times. The chain recombines TRBV7-9 with TRBJ2-3; 11 nucleotides align to TRBD2. Germline assignment: CDR1 SEHNR and CDR2 FQNEAQ (reference sequence). The V segment lost 5 bases and the J segment 1 base; nucleotides outside the gene matches: 2. This CDR3 comprises 15 residues. This CDR3 is CASSQLAGGTDTQYF. CDR3 in DNA: TGTGCCAGCAGCCAACTAGCGGGAGGCACAGATACGCAGTATTTT.

The J gene is TRBJ2-1, the V gene TRBV20-1, with 7 bases identical to TRBD2. J lost 3 bases, V lost 7 bases, and 12 bases had no gene match. Germline-derived CDR1 and CDR2 are DFQATT and SNEGSKA (reference sequence). The CDR3 is 15 residues long. CDR3 nucleotides: TGCAGTGTGGTCAATAAGCGGGAACGCTACAATGAGCAGTTCTTC. It is translated as CSVVNKRERYNEQFF.

This clonotype was seen a few times. The genes are TRBV10-3 and TRBJ2-5; 8 nucleotides match TRBD2. Germline V gene sequence: CDR1 ENHRY, CDR2 SYGVKD. This CDR3 spans 14 amino acids. The junction had 3 bases not matched to a gene; V was cut back by 3 bases and J by 3 bases. CDR3 coding DNA: TGTGCCATCAGTGATTGGCGGGGGGAAGAGACCCAGTACTTC. Amino acids: CAISDWRGEETQYF.